Listed here are 27 T cell receptor beta chains from one sample, sequenced in a study of PD-L1 blockade in urothelial cancer. Repertoires were generated with immunoSEQ multiplex PCR, while TCRdb's copy carries only in-frame clones and drops some. The sample holds around 80,000 clones, about nine tenths seen once. Here the sequenced sample was PBMCs, taken around atezolizumab (anti-PD-L1) treatment. All receptors derive from a woman between 65 and 79 years old with urothelial cancer.

This clone occurred a few times. The chain joins TRBV4-2 to TRBJ1-4, with D tentatively TRBD1 (5 bases). Germline CDR1 LGHNA, CDR2 YNFKEQ. The CDR3 is made up of 16 amino acids. V lost 0 bases and J 10 bases, leaving 18 bases between the germline ends. The CDR3 DNA reads TGTGCCAGCAGCCAAGACGGGACTACGCAATCTGGAAAACTGTTTTTT. Translation gives CASSQDGTTQSGKLFF.

For the CDR3, the DNA is TGTGCCAGCAGTTTCCGCAGGGGGAATCTGGGGGCAGAGCAGTACTTC. Its translation: CASSFRRGNLGAEQYF. This chain links TRBV27 with TRBJ2-7; 7 bases match TRBD1. Germline V gene data show CDR1 as MNHEY and CDR2 as SMNVEV (reference sequence). The junction had 15 bases not matched to a gene; V was cut back by 3 bases and J by 7 bases. The CDR3 is 16 residues long.

The chain recombines TRBV28 with TRBJ1-5; D may be TRBD1 (5 bases). The CDR3 is 15 residues long. Germline V lookup: CDR1 MDHEN, CDR2 SYDVKM. V was pared by 6 bases and J by 0 bases, with 12 bases between. For the CDR3, the DNA is TGTGCCAGCAGAAAGCAGGGTTATAGCAATCAGCCCCAGCATTTT. Its translation is CASRKQGYSNQPQHF.

The gene calls are TRBV5-1 and TRBJ1-3; unclear D gene. The germline gives CDR1 SGHRS, CDR2 YFSETQ. The V end lost 0 bases, the J end lost 4 bases, and 14 bases lay between the germline ends. The CDR3 spans 16 residues. CDR3 sequence (DNA): TGCGCCAGCAGCTTGGACGTCCCGGCGGGCGGAAACACCATATATTTT. Encoded protein: CASSLDVPAGGNTIYF.

This clone came up a few times. This chain links TRBV2 with TRBJ1-6; D not resolved. Germline CDR1 is SNHLY and CDR2 is FYNNEI. The CDR3 consists of 15 residues. V was trimmed by 6 bases and J by 6 bases, leaving 15 bases between them. DNA for the CDR3: TGTGCCAGCAGGCGGGAAGCAGGACGTAATTCACCCCTCCACTTT. Amino acid sequence: CASRREAGRNSPLHF.

The J gene is TRBJ1-4, the V gene TRBV30, with 8 bases matching TRBD1. Per germline, CDR1 GTSNPN and CDR2 SVGIG (reference sequence). There are 14 residues in the CDR3. V dropped 3 bases and J dropped 4; count of bases not matched to a gene: 4. The CDR3 loop reads CAWSYRGYNEKLFF. The CDR3 DNA is TGTGCCTGGAGCTACAGGGGGTATAATGAAAAACTGTTTTTT. The full variable domain, completed using reference TRBV30 and TRBJ1-4, is SQTIHQWPATLVQPVGSPLSLECTVEGTSNPNLYWYRQAAGRGLQLLFYSVGIGQISSEVPQNLSASRPQDRQFILSSKKLLLSDSGFYLCAWSYRGYNEKLFFGSGTQLSVL.

V and J are TRBV6-1 and TRBJ2-1, with 10 bases that match TRBD2. Germline assignment: CDR1 MNHNS and CDR2 SASEGT. V trimming: 8 bases; J trimming: 9 bases; junction bases outside the gene matches: 7. The CDR3 extends over 13 amino acids. DNA of the CDR3: TGTGCCAGCTGTCTAGCGGGAGTGATTGAGCAGTTCTTC. The encoded protein is CASCLAGVIEQFF.

This CDR3 reads CASSIFIRDSYGYTF. Here the CDR3 DNA reads TGTGCCAGTAGTATCTTCATAAGGGACAGCTATGGCTACACCTTC. This rearrangement joins TRBV19 to TRBJ1-2; 7 bases are a match to TRBD1. CDR3 length: 15 residues. Germline CDR1 and CDR2: LNHDA and SQIVND (reference sequence). J was trimmed by 4 bases and V by 3 bases; bases with no gene match: 8. The whole variable domain, remainder taken from reference TRBV19 and TRBJ1-2, is DGGITQSPKYLFRKEGQNVTLSCEQNLNHDAMYWYRQDPGQGLRLIYYSQIVNDFQKGDIAEGYSVSREKKESFPLTVTSAQKNPTAFYLCASSIFIRDSYGYTFGSGTRLTVV.

V is TRBV10-3 and J is TRBJ2-5, with D possibly being TRBD1 (5 bases). The CDR3 totals 14 residues. The V and J ends lost 4 bases and 1 base respectively, with 10 bases between them. Germline CDR1 reads ENHRY; CDR2 reads SYGVKD. The CDR3 DNA sequence: TGTGCCATCAGTGGGAGCAGGGCCCAAGAGACCCAGTACTTC. It yields the protein CAISGSRAQETQYF.

The rearrangement joins TRBV11-2 to TRBJ2-7; 10 bases agree with TRBD1. The CDR3 totals 15 residues. The germline V gene has CDR1 SGHAT and CDR2 FQNNGV. After removal of 1 base from V and 2 bases from J, the junction contained 2 bases not matched to a gene. The CDR3 sequence is CASSLAGQGAYEQYF. The DNA of the CDR3 is TGTGCCAGCAGCTTAGCCGGACAGGGGGCCTACGAGCAGTACTTC.

The rearrangement joins TRBV10-3 to TRBJ2-5, with D maybe TRBD1 (6 bases). The CDR3 totals 15 residues. Trimming stripped 2 bases from V and 7 bases from J, with 17 bases between. Germline loops: CDR1 ENHRY, CDR2 SYGVKD. CDR3 nucleotide sequence: TGTGCCATCAGTGAGGGAAGACAGGCCCCCGGGACCCAGTACTTC. Its protein is CAISEGRQAPGTQYF.

Here the CDR3 reads CASSLDANDEKLFF. For the CDR3, the DNA is TGCGCCAGCAGCTTGGACGCGAACGATGAAAAACTGTTTTTT. This sequence joins TRBV5-1 and TRBJ1-4; D is ambiguous. The CDR3 sequence is 14 residues long. V was trimmed by 0 bases and J by 6 bases, leaving 9 bases between them. Germline V CDR1 and CDR2: SGHRS, YFSETQ. The whole variable domain, remainder taken from reference TRBV5-1 and TRBJ1-4, is KAGVTQTPRYLIKTRGQQVTLSCSPISGHRSVSWYQQTPGQGLQFLFEYFSETQRNKGNFPGRFSGRQFSNSRSEMNVSTLELGDSALYLCASSLDANDEKLFFGSGTQLSVL.

The chain recombines TRBV6-1 with TRBJ2-1, with TRBD2 identical over 9 bases. CDR3 length: 19 amino acids. V dropped 1 base and J dropped 3; count of bases not matched to a gene: 13. Germline lookup yields CDR1 MNHNS and CDR2 SASEGT. The CDR3 spells CASSEVPPSGIGGYNEQFF. DNA for the CDR3: TGTGCCAGCAGTGAAGTACCCCCTAGCGGGATAGGAGGCTACAATGAGCAGTTCTTC.

The chain recombines TRBV6-5 with TRBJ2-7, with 7 bases fitting TRBD1. The ends lost 2 bases at V and 3 bases at J; junction bases unmatched: 4. The CDR3 runs to 14 residues. Germline lookup yields CDR1 MNHEY and CDR2 SVGAGI. The DNA for the CDR3 is TGTGCCAGCAGTTACGCGGCAGGGGGCTACGAGCAGTACTTC. This gives the protein CASSYAAGGYEQYF.

The gene calls are TRBV5-1 and TRBJ2-3; D is possibly TRBD1 (8 bases). The CDR3 has 14 residues. Trimming took off 4 bases at V and 5 bases at J, with 14 bases between the two ends. Germline CDR1 and CDR2: SGHRS and YFSETQ. The CDR3 loop reads CASSPQGGGDTQYF. In nucleotides, the CDR3 is TGCGCCAGCAGCCCACAGGGGGGGGGAGATACGCAGTATTTT.

The chain couples TRBV4-1 to TRBJ2-3, with 9 bases fitting TRBD2. Losses at the gene ends were 4 bases for V and 4 bases for J; bases not matched to a gene: 12. Per germline, CDR1 MGHRA and CDR2 YSYEKL. This CDR3 comprises 17 residues. As DNA, the CDR3 is TGCGCCAGCAGCCCGCCGCGCGGGAGGGCCCACGCAGATACGCAGTATTTT. Translating it yields CASSPPRGRAHADTQYF.

This CDR3 is CSAVQGSPGVNTEAFF. In DNA, the CDR3 is TGCAGCGCTGTACAGGGGTCCCCCGGGGTGAACACTGAAGCTTTCTTT. The chain carries TRBV29-1 and TRBJ1-1; 7 bases align to TRBD1. In germline, CDR1 is SQVTM, CDR2 ANQGSEA. The CDR3 consists of 16 residues. The ends lost 7 bases at V and 0 bases at J; junction bases unmatched: 14.

The chain links TRBV29-1 to TRBJ2-3, with D tentatively TRBD1 (5 bases). This CDR3 is 14 amino acids long. V was cut by 2 bases and J by 2 bases, with 11 bases left in between. From germline, CDR1 is SQVTM and CDR2 ANQGSEA. CDR3: CSVERGFSTDTQYF. The CDR3, as DNA: TGCAGCGTTGAAAGGGGTTTCTCCACAGATACGCAGTATTTT.

The J gene is TRBJ2-7, the V gene TRBV4-1; weak D call: TRBD1 (6 bases). Trimming left V 3 bases short and J 4 bases short, with 13 bases between. Germline assignment: CDR1 MGHRA and CDR2 YSYEKL. This CDR3 is built from 14 residues. The CDR3 sequence: CASSHLQGAYEQYF. The CDR3 DNA follows: TGCGCCAGCAGCCATCTACAGGGCGCATACGAGCAGTACTTC.

The chain couples TRBV6-6 to TRBJ2-1, with D possibly TRBD2 on 6 matching bases. Looked up from germline, CDR1 is MNHNY and CDR2 is SVGAGI (reference sequence). The CDR3 extends over 15 amino acids. V lost 6 bases and J lost 7, with 19 bases in between. As DNA, the CDR3 is TGTGCCAGCAGCCCGACTATTCTCGCGGGGAATGAGCAGTTCTTC. The encoded protein is CASSPTILAGNEQFF.

With respect to this clone: The junction differs from germline at one of its ends, possibly a read error. The rearrangement uses TRBV7-9 and TRBJ1-2; possibly TRBD1 for D (6 bases). Looked up from germline, CDR1 is SEHNR and CDR2 is FQNEAQ (reference sequence). This CDR3 comprises 12 residues. The CDR3 coding sequence is TGTGCCAGCAGCTTAGAGCAGGACAGACTCCCCTTC. Its protein is CASSLEQDRLPF.

The rearrangement uses TRBV14 and TRBJ1-2; 8 bases are shared with TRBD1. The J segment lost 4 bases and the V segment lost 6 bases, leaving 7 bases of the junction unmatched. This CDR3 has 14 residues. The germline gives CDR1 SGHDN, CDR2 FVKESK. The CDR3 nucleotides are TGTGCCAGCAGTCGAGAAGGGACAGGCTATGGCTACACCTTC. Amino acids: CASSREGTGYGYTF.

This chain connects TRBV7-9 to TRBJ1-2, with D uncertain. Per the germline V gene, CDR1 is SEHNR and CDR2 is FQNEAQ (reference sequence). This CDR3 has 12 amino acids. Trimming removed 5 bases at V and 3 bases at J, with 7 bases between. CDR3 in DNA: TGTGCCAGCAGCCCTCAGGACTATGGCTACACCTTC. This encodes CASSPQDYGYTF.

CDR3 in DNA: TGTGCCAGCAGCCACGACTACCTAGAAGCTGAAAAACTGTTTTTT. It codes for CASSHDYLEAEKLFF. The V and J genes are TRBV5-5 and TRBJ1-4; no clear D gene. This CDR3 comprises 15 residues. Trimming pared 4 bases from V and 7 bases from J, leaving 17 bases between. Germline V gene sequence: CDR1 SGHKS, CDR2 YYEKEE (reference sequence). Variable domain in full (rest from reference TRBV5-5 and TRBJ1-4): DAGVTQSPTHLIKTRGQQVTLRCSPISGHKSVSWYQQVLGQGPQFIFQYYEKEERGRGNFPDRFSARQFPNYSSELNVNALLLGDSALYLCASSHDYLEAEKLFFGSGTQLSVL.

This clone was detected only once. This rearrangement joins TRBV19 to TRBJ2-2; TRBD2 aligns across 12 bases. V shed 3 bases and J 5 bases; nucleotides not matched to a gene: 7. The length of the CDR3 is 17 residues. Germline-derived CDR1 and CDR2 are LNHDA and SQIVND (reference sequence). In nucleotides, the CDR3 is TGTGCCAGTAGTATTGCTAGCGGGGGGGCCAGGACCGGGGAGCTGTTTTTT. Translated: CASSIASGGARTGELFF.

The chain uses TRBV5-1 and TRBJ2-5, with 9 bases lining up with TRBD1. V trimming: 2 bases; J trimming: 4 bases; junction bases outside the gene matches: 6. This CDR3 is 15 amino acids long. The germline V gene encodes CDR1 SGHRS and CDR2 YFSETQ. The CDR3 reads CASSFQTGGLETQYF. Written as DNA, the CDR3 is TGCGCCAGCAGCTTCCAGACAGGGGGATTAGAGACCCAGTACTTC.

J is TRBJ2-3 and V is TRBV30; D may be TRBD2 (7 bases). The ends were cut back, 4 bases at V and 2 bases at J, with 25 bases in the middle. This CDR3 contains 18 residues. Per the germline V gene, CDR1 is GTSNPN and CDR2 is SVGIG (reference sequence). CDR3 sequence (DNA): TGTGCCTGGACCGTGGGGGGGGCAGGAGTTTTTTCCACAGATACGCAGTATTTT. Translating it yields CAWTVGGAGVFSTDTQYF.